The rows below give T cell receptor beta chains drawn from one sample of a study of Ad26.COV2.S vaccination and SARS-CoV-2 variants. Here immunoSEQ multiplex PCR was the method, and the copy in TCRdb shows in-frame clones only, minus some. This sample has more than 300,000 clones; around four fifths occur once, and the top ten carry approximately 2.2%. Sequenced material: peripheral blood, taken in a trial of Ad26.COV2.S vaccine versus placebo. These receptors were collected from a person aged 18-60 years who received the Ad26.COV2.S COVID-19 vaccine or a placebo. Both conserved end residues are part of each CDR3. A D gene is named only where the DNA matches it firmly. A clone size is listed for some rows: how often the clone was seen (once, few, many), or a class if it is expanded.

clone_size: NA; v_call: TRBV5-4; d_call: NA; cdr3_length: 11; j_call: TRBJ2-1; cdr3_aa: CASSAGSEQFF; cdr3_nt: TGTGCCAGCAGCGCGGGGAGCGAGCAGTTCTTC
clone_size: NA; v_call: TRBV10-2; d_call: NA; cdr3_length: 14; j_call: TRBJ1-1; cdr3_aa: CASSGGRENTEAFF; cdr3_nt: TGCGCCAGCAGCGGGGGACGGGAGAACACTGAAGCTTTCTTT
clone_size: once; v_call: TRBV6-1; d_call: NA; cdr3_length: 13; j_call: TRBJ2-1; cdr3_aa: CASSEGNKDEQFF; cdr3_nt: TGTGCCAGCAGTGAGGGGAATAAGGATGAGCAGTTCTTC
clone_size: NA; v_call: TRBV28; d_call: NA; cdr3_length: 15; j_call: TRBJ2-7; cdr3_aa: CASTPGGTGRAEQYF; cdr3_nt: TGTGCCAGCACCCCCGGGGGAACAGGGCGAGCCGAGCAGTACTTC
clone_size: NA; v_call: TRBV28; d_call: TRBD2; cdr3_length: 18; j_call: TRBJ2-6; cdr3_aa: CASSPASGGVSGANVLTF; cdr3_nt: TGTGCCAGCAGTCCGGCTAGCGGGGGGGTCTCTGGGGCCAACGTCCTGACTTTC
clone_size: NA; v_call: TRBV2; d_call: TRBD1; cdr3_length: 15; j_call: TRBJ1-1; cdr3_aa: CASSKIGQVNTEAFF; cdr3_nt: TGTGCCAGCAGTAAAATTGGACAGGTGAACACTGAAGCTTTCTTT
clone_size: NA; v_call: TRBV13; d_call: NA; cdr3_length: 14; j_call: TRBJ1-1; cdr3_aa: CASSLTATSTEAFF; cdr3_nt: TGTGCCAGCAGCTTAACTGCCACGAGCACTGAAGCTTTCTTT
clone_size: many; v_call: TRBV3-1/TRBV3-2; d_call: TRBD1; cdr3_length: 13; j_call: TRBJ1-1; cdr3_aa: CASSQIAQGQAFF; cdr3_nt: TGTGCCAGCAGCCAAATTGCACAGGGGCAAGCTTTCTTT
clone_size: NA; v_call: TRBV5-5; d_call: NA; cdr3_length: 18; j_call: TRBJ1-5; cdr3_aa: CASSFEVPGHSNNQPQHF; cdr3_nt: TGTGCCAGCAGCTTTGAGGTTCCGGGACACTCAAACAATCAGCCCCAGCATTTT
clone_size: NA; v_call: TRBV11-2; d_call: NA; cdr3_length: 13; j_call: TRBJ2-7; cdr3_aa: CASSLAASYEQYF; cdr3_nt: TGTGCCAGCAGCTTAGCGGCCTCCTACGAGCAGTACTTC
clone_size: NA; v_call: TRBV25-1; d_call: TRBD1; cdr3_length: 14; j_call: TRBJ1-2; cdr3_aa: CASSEAGTGFGYTF; cdr3_nt: TGTGCCAGCAGTGAGGCCGGGACAGGGTTTGGCTACACCTTC
clone_size: NA; v_call: TRBV18; d_call: TRBD1; cdr3_length: 14; j_call: TRBJ2-7; cdr3_aa: CASSARQGVYEQYF; cdr3_nt: TGTGCCAGCTCCGCACGACAGGGTGTTTACGAGCAGTACTTC
clone_size: NA; v_call: TRBV18; d_call: TRBD1; cdr3_length: 14; j_call: TRBJ1-5; cdr3_aa: CASSKGTEGQPQHF; cdr3_nt: TGTGCCAGCTCCAAGGGGACAGAAGGTCAGCCCCAGCATTTT
clone_size: NA; v_call: TRBV11-3; d_call: NA; cdr3_length: 16; j_call: TRBJ1-1; cdr3_aa: CASSSPLLARNTEAFF; cdr3_nt: TGTGCCAGCAGCTCCCCACTTTTAGCTCGGAACACTGAAGCTTTCTTT